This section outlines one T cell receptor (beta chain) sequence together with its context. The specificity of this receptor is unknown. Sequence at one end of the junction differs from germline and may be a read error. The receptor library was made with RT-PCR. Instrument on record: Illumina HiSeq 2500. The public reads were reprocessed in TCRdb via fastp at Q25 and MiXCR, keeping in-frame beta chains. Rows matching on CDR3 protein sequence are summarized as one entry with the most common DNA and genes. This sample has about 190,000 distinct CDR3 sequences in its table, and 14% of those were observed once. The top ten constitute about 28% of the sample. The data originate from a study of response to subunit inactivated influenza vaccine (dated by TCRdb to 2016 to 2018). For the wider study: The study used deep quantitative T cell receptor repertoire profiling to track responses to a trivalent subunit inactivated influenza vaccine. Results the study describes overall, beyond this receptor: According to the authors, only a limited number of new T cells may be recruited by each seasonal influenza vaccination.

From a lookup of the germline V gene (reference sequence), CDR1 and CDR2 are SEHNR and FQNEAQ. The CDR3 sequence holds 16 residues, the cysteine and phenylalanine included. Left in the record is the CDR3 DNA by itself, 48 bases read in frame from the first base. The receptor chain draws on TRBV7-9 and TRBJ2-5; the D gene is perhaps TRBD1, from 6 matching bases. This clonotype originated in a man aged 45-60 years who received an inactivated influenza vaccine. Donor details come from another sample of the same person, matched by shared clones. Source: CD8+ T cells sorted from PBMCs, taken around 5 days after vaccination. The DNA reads TGTGCCAGCAGCTTAGTCGGGACACAGTACCAAGACACCCAGTACTTC. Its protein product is CASSLVGTQYQDTQYF.